The entry below describes one T cell receptor (beta chain). TCRdb re-called the RT-PCR reads with MiXCR, one entry per CDR3 protein. Counted here are more than 550,000 distinct CDR3 sequences, 14% occurring once; the ten biggest clones make up just over 3.5%. The CDR3 loop spans 11 amino acids. Germline lookup yields CDR1 MDHEN and CDR2 SYDVKM. V gave up 5 bases and J gave up 10 bases, with 9 bases separating them. This chain uses TRBV28 with TRBJ2-1; D uncertain. Sequenced material: memory CD4+ T cells from blood. The receptor was isolated from a female donor in good health, serving as a healthy control. The CDR3 DNA reads as TGTGCCAGCAGTCACGGGTCAGAGCAGTTCTTC. It yields the protein CASSHGSEQFF.